The clone carrying this T cell receptor (beta chain) was counted a single time. The CDR3 has 16 amino acids. With 7 bases clipped from V and 1 base from J, the junction kept 11 bases outside the gene matches. The germline V gene has CDR1 SEHNR and CDR2 FQNEAQ (reference sequence). Single viable CD3+CD4+CD8-CD45RO+ cells were sorted as the memory CD4+ T cells. Total CD4+ T cells were enriched by CD4 positive selection. Sequencing used immunoSEQ multiplex PCR; TCRdb keeps in-frame clones, though not all of them. The data contain 55,000 or so clones, approximately 82% of them singletons. The data were obtained in a study of memory CD4+ T cells and cytomegalovirus serostatus.

The source of this sequence is an adult in good health and CMV-seropositive. The chain couples TRBV7-9 to TRBJ2-3; 7 positions agree with TRBD1. Source material: memory CD4+ T cells from blood. CDR3 loop: CASTPSLGTGTDTQYF. CDR3 DNA sequence: TGTGCCAGCACCCCAAGTCTAGGGACAGGCACAGATACGCAGTATTTT.